This T cell receptor (beta chain) originates from a study of blood T cells in healthy people across ages. About the study: About one barcoded beta molecule per two T cells was the capture yield of template switching.

This clonotype was found a few times. The germline V gene has CDR1 SGHTA and CDR2 FQGTGA. The ends were cut back, 3 bases at V and 2 bases at J, with 9 bases in the middle. The CDR3 sequence is 14 residues long. The use of a sample-barcoded 5' primer and a J-beta primer mix characterized a second PCR of about 7 to 12 cycles. MiXCR, applied by TCRdb to the 5' RACE reads, yields one record per CDR3 protein. Of about 970,000 distinct CDR3 sequences in the sample, 51% were seen once. The sequenced material came from blood. The V gene is TRBV7-3, the J gene TRBJ2-3, with D unclear. This receptor was identified in a woman aged 55-69 years in good health. The CDR3 DNA reads TGTGCCAGCAGCTTTAGTGGACCCACAGATACGCAGTATTTT. Translated: CASSFSGPTDTQYF.